The present T cell receptor beta chain was sequenced within a study of cytomegalovirus exposure and HLA in healthy donors. Across the whole study: Earlier results showed 117 million unique TCR beta sequences derived from 150 million to 200 million T cells.

Primers: 60 Vbeta forward and 13 Jbeta reverse. TCRdb's copy holds only in-frame clones and misses some; the assay was immunoSEQ multiplex PCR. Among approximately 170,000 clones listed, 77% were seen once. Findings and limits, study-wide: Researchers counted roughly 150 TCR beta chains as cytomegalovirus-associated. Later genetic work tied a missense DCLRE1C variant to beta-chain V and J trimming.

As regards this clone: Its specificity is unknown.

The TCR sequence derives from a female donor in good health and CMV-seronegative. Input material: PBMCs.

The CDR3 DNA sequence: TGTGCCAGCAGCCCAGGGATCACCGGGGAGCTGTTTTTT. Its protein product is CASSPGITGELFF. The rearrangement joins TRBV7-3 to TRBJ2-2; D is perhaps TRBD1 (5 bases). Germline V gene sequence: CDR1 SGHTA, CDR2 FQGTGA. Trimming shortened V by 5 bases and J by 4 bases, and 8 bases separated the two germline ends. The CDR3 has 13 residues.